The next 7 T cell receptor beta chains were all read from a single sample in a study of blood T cells in healthy people across ages. Then a second PCR, running roughly 7 to 12 cycles, was carried out with a sample-barcoded 5' primer and a J-beta primer mix. In TCRdb, the 5' RACE reads were re-called with MiXCR into one record per CDR3 protein. The sample has 500,000 to 650,000 distinct CDR3 sequences, about 25% seen once; the top ten hold approximately 3.6%. These data also featured in a second study, about T cells of mothers and their children.

Sequencing was carried out using blood. These receptors all come from a boy between 2 and 10 years old in good health.

The chain has TRBV6-2 or TRBV6-3 and TRBJ2-3, with D perhaps matching TRBD2 (5 bases). The germline V gene has CDR1 MNHEY and CDR2 SVGEGT. This CDR3 comprises 14 residues. Trimming stripped 0 bases from V and 7 bases from J, with 11 bases between. The CDR3 region is CASSYSRGGNTQYF. The CDR3 DNA reads TGTGCCAGCAGTTACTCTCGGGGTGGGAATACGCAGTATTTT.

The gene calls are TRBV9 and TRBJ1-1, with D hard to call. Germline CDR1 and CDR2: SGDLS and YYNGEE. Between the trimmed V and J ends, which lost 3 bases and 0 bases, there was a span of 6 bases. The CDR3 consists of 13 residues. CDR3 amino acids: CASSAFMNTEAFF. The DNA of the CDR3 is TGTGCCAGCAGCGCGTTCATGAACACTGAAGCTTTCTTT.

This clonotype was detected only a few times. V usage is TRBV7-2 and J usage is TRBJ1-3, with 8 bases aligning to TRBD1. The CDR3 has 14 amino acids. CDR1 is SGHTA, CDR2 FQGNSA, per germline. J gave up 4 bases and V 7 bases, and 6 bases lay outside the gene matches. The DNA for the CDR3 is TGTGCCAGCATCCAGGGGGCATTAGGAAACACCATATATTTT. It encodes CASIQGALGNTIYF.

The rearrangement joins TRBV4-1 to TRBJ1-4; D is possibly TRBD1 (6 bases). Germline V gene lookup returns CDR1 MGHRA and CDR2 YSYEKL. The V end lost 0 bases, the J end lost 7 bases, and 15 bases lay between the germline ends. The CDR3 is made up of 16 amino acids. The CDR3 nucleotides read TGCGCCAGCAGCCAAGACCCCACAGAGGGGGGTGAAAAACTGTTTTTT. Translating gives CASSQDPTEGGEKLFF.

This clonotype was counted only a few times. The genes are TRBV7-9 and TRBJ1-4; TRBD1 agrees at 7 bases. Germline V gene data show CDR1 as SEHNR and CDR2 as FQNEAQ (reference sequence). Trimming removed 5 bases from V and 6 bases from J; junction bases left unmatched: 3. The CDR3 is 13 residues long. CDR3 DNA: TGTGCCAGCAGCACCACAGGGGATGAAAAACTGTTTTTT. This translates into CASSTTGDEKLFF.

The chain has TRBV25-1 and TRBJ2-5; 8 bases agree with TRBD2. Germline V lookup: CDR1 MGHDK, CDR2 SYGVNS. Unmatched junction bases numbered 7, after V lost 2 bases and J lost 2 bases. The CDR3 contains 16 residues. The CDR3 nucleotides read TGTGCCAGCAGTGAAGATCGGTCTAGCGGGCAAGAGACCCAGTACTTC. Translation gives CASSEDRSSGQETQYF.

The CDR3 sequence is CSARAASGARFYAYEQYF. CDR3 bases: TGCAGTGCTAGAGCAGCGAGCGGGGCAAGATTTTACGCCTACGAGCAGTACTTC. This rearrangement joins TRBV20-1 to TRBJ2-5; TRBD2 matches at 7 bases. The J call may not be correct, given that the DNA end is closer to TRBJ2-7. The V gene's germline CDR1 is DFQATT and CDR2 SNEGSKA (reference sequence). The CDR3 has 18 residues.